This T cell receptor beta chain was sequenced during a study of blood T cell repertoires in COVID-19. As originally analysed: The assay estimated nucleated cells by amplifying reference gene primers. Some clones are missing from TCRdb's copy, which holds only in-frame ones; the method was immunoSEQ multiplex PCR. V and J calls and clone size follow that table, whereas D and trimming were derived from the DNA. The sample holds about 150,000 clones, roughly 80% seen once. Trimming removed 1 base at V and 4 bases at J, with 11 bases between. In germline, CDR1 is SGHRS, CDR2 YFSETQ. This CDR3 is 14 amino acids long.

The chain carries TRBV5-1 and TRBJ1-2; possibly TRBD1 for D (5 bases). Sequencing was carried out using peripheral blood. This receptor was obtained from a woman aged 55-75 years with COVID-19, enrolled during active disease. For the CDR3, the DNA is TGCGCCAGCAGCTTGTCGGCAGGGCTCTATGGCTACACCTTC. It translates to CASSLSAGLYGYTF.